This TCR beta chain came from a study of blood T cell repertoires in COVID-19. At the level of the study: Acute and convalescent COVID-19 samples came from the United States, Italy and Spain. PBMCs, B-cell-depleted T cells, or T cells were the source of the cDNA or gDNA that made up the material.

As originally analysed: The assay estimated nucleated cells by amplifying reference gene primers. Method: immunoSEQ multiplex PCR; TCRdb's copy keeps in-frame clones and lacks some. V, J and clone size reflect that table, while D and trimming were determined from the DNA. The data contain around 81,000 clones, roughly four fifths of them singletons. CDR1 is LNHDA and CDR2 is SQIVND in the germline V gene (reference sequence). The CDR3 totals 15 residues. The trim removed 5 bases at V and 4 bases at J, leaving 5 bases unmatched. The source of this sequence is a human donor in a cohort sampled during active COVID-19. The J gene is TRBJ2-1, the V gene TRBV19; 10 bases agree with TRBD2. Material for sequencing was peripheral blood. The CDR3 coding sequence is TGTGCCAGTAGTCATAGCGGGGGGCCGTACAATGAGCAGTTCTTC. Its translation is CASSHSGGPYNEQFF.